This T cell receptor (beta chain) emerged from a study of blood T cell repertoires in COVID-19. Study in general: Collection of acute and convalescent COVID-19 samples took place in the United States, Italy and Spain.

Assay used: immunoSEQ multiplex PCR; TCRdb lists only in-frame clones, some missing. The sample has some 200,000 clones; 83% are singletons. Specimen: peripheral blood. This sequence was found in a woman younger than 45 with COVID-19, enrolled during active disease.

The CDR3 DNA follows: TGTGCCAGTAGATTTGGACAGGGCAACTCTGGAAACACCATATATTTT. Protein sequence: CASRFGQGNSGNTIYF. V usage is TRBV19 and J usage is TRBJ1-3, with 8 bases lining up with TRBD1. Per the germline V gene, CDR1 is LNHDA and CDR2 is SQIVND (reference sequence). This CDR3 spans 16 amino acids. The trim removed 6 bases at V and 0 bases at J, leaving 7 bases unmatched.